The 8 T cell receptor beta chains below were found in one sample sequenced in a study of radiotherapy plus CTLA-4 blockade in lung cancer. Generated by immunoSEQ multiplex PCR, the TCRdb table keeps only in-frame clones and is missing some. The sample includes tens of thousands of clones, around 86% seen only once; the top ten take around 17%. The sequences come from peripheral blood, collected from a patient treated with radiotherapy plus ipilimumab. Receptors originate from a human donor with non-small cell lung cancer that progressed on radiotherapy plus ipilimumab.

This clone is a singleton in its sample. V usage is TRBV18 and J usage is TRBJ1-5; D perhaps matches TRBD1 (5 bases). V gave up 3 bases and J gave up 1 base, with 16 bases separating them. Germline V CDR1 and CDR2: KGHSH, LQKENI. The CDR3 totals 17 residues. Written as DNA, the CDR3 is TGTGCCAGCTCACCGGCGGGCAGGGCGGGGAGCAATCAGCCCCAGCATTTT. Amino acids: CASSPAGRAGSNQPQHF.

The chain links TRBV7-8 to TRBJ1-5; the D is unclear. The CDR3 is 12 residues long. Between the trimmed V and J ends, which lost 3 bases and 6 bases, there was a span of 6 bases. Germline assignment: CDR1 SGHVS and CDR2 FQNEAQ. The CDR3 DNA is TGTGCCAGCAGCTTTTGGGGTCAGCCCCAGCATTTT. As protein: CASSFWGQPQHF.

The CDR3 protein is CSGKSSYNEQFF. In DNA, the CDR3 is TGCAGCGGAAAGAGCTCCTACAATGAGCAGTTCTTC. V usage is TRBV29-1 and J usage is TRBJ2-1; no clear D gene. Germline lookup yields CDR1 SQVTM and CDR2 ANQGSEA. The CDR3 extends over 12 amino acids. Deletions cut 7 bases from V and 0 bases from J, with 7 bases between.

This clone was observed a few times. The V and J genes are TRBV19 and TRBJ1-1; perhaps TRBD1 as D (5 bases). Germline V lookup: CDR1 LNHDA, CDR2 SQIVND (reference sequence). This CDR3 is 14 amino acids long. V was pared by 4 bases and J by 2 bases, with 11 bases between. CDR3 in DNA: TGTGCCAGTAGTAAGACAGCTCCTAACACTGAAGCTTTCTTT. Translating it yields CASSKTAPNTEAFF.

The rearrangement links TRBV7-9 to TRBJ2-1, with TRBD1 matching over 7 bases. This CDR3 has 11 residues. V trimming: 5 bases; J trimming: 10 bases; junction bases outside the gene matches: 2. Germline-derived CDR1 and CDR2 are SEHNR and FQNEAQ (reference sequence). CDR3 nucleotides: TGTGCCAGCAGCCTGGGACAGGAGCAGTTCTTC. Translating it yields CASSLGQEQFF.

The V gene is TRBV16, the J gene TRBJ1-4; D may be TRBD1 (6 bases). The CDR3 has 14 amino acids. Trimming stripped 4 bases from V and 10 bases from J, with 16 bases between. CDR1 is KGHSY and CDR2 is FQNENV in the germline V gene. CDR3 nucleotides: TGTGCCAGCAGCCCTACAGGGTATTCGTCAAAACTGTTTTTT. It translates to CASSPTGYSSKLFF.

V usage is TRBV4-2 and J usage is TRBJ2-5, with 7 bases lining up with TRBD2. The germline gives CDR1 LGHNA, CDR2 YNFKEQ. The CDR3 sequence is 14 residues long. The V and J ends lost 4 bases and 4 bases, in that order; junction bases with no gene match: 6. CDR3 residues: CASSRSGGGETQYF. The DNA for the CDR3 is TGTGCCAGCAGCCGGTCGGGGGGTGGAGAGACCCAGTACTTC.

V is TRBV7-6 and J is TRBJ1-6; TRBD1 might be the D (6 bases). Germline CDR1 is SGHVS and CDR2 is FNYEAQ. The germline V and J ends were trimmed by 5 bases and 2 bases, with 16 bases remaining between them. CDR3 size: 17 residues. CDR3 sequence: CASSPDAGATYNSPLHF. CDR3 sequence (DNA): TGTGCCAGCAGCCCGGATGCGGGGGCGACCTATAATTCACCCCTCCACTTT.